Sequencing of this T cell receptor (beta chain) was carried out in a study of blood T cell repertoires in COVID-19. For the study at large: The United States, Italy and Spain provided the acute and convalescent COVID-19 samples.

Ages ranged from about 18 to 89 years, with residence in about two dozen US areas. Membership in each cohort depended on participant-reported clinical history. The J segment lost 7 bases and the V segment lost 3 bases, leaving 2 bases of the junction unmatched. This CDR3 has 14 amino acids. Germline V gene sequence: CDR1 SGHDN, CDR2 FVKESK. As originally analysed: Amplification of reference gene primers provided the estimated nucleated cell counts. TCRdb keeps only in-frame clones here, not all; method: immunoSEQ multiplex PCR. The V and J calls and the clone size are those of that table, but D and trimming were determined from the DNA. The repertoire consists of approximately 260,000 clones, with 80% to 90% occurring once and the leading ten covering approximately 4.3%.

The sample was PBMCs or T cells enriched from blood (not recorded which). This TCR was sampled from a man aged 25 to 45 with acute COVID-19. The chain has TRBV14 and TRBJ1-6, with 8 bases that match TRBD1. The CDR3 reads CASSQDRANSPLHF. As DNA, the CDR3 is TGTGCCAGCAGCCAGGACAGGGCAAATTCACCCCTCCACTTT.